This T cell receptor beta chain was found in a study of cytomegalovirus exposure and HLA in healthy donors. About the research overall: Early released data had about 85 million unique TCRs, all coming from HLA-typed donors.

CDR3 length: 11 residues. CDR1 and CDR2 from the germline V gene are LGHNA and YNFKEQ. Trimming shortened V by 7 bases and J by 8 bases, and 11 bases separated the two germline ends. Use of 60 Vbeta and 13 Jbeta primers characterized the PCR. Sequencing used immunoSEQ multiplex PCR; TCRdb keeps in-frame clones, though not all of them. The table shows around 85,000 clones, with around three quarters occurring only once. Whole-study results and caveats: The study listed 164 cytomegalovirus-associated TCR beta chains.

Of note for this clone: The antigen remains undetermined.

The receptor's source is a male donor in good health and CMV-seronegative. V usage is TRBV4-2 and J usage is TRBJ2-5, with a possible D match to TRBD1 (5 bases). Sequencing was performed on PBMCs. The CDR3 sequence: CASTHQGTQYF. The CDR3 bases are TGTGCCAGCACCCACCAGGGCACCCAGTACTTC.